A single sample is the source of the 18 T cell receptor beta chains below, sequenced in a study of cytomegalovirus exposure and HLA in healthy donors. Primers: 60 Vbeta forward and 13 Jbeta reverse. Repertoires were generated with immunoSEQ multiplex PCR, while TCRdb's copy carries only in-frame clones and drops some. The data show about 120,000 clones, with about four fifths seen just once and 4% to 5.5% held by the top ten. The sequencing sample was made of PBMCs. These receptors all stem from a man aged 30 to 39 in good health and CMV-seropositive.

The chain combines TRBV5-3 with TRBJ2-1, with 7 bases lining up with TRBD1. TRBV5-3 falls under the ORF class, with uncertain function. There are 14 residues in the CDR3. V was pared by 8 bases and J by 7 bases, with 12 bases of the junction left unmatched. The CDR3 DNA reads as TGTGCCAGCTGGACAGGTGGGCGTAGGAATGAGCAGTTCTTC. Its protein is CASWTGGRRNEQFF.

V usage is TRBV27 and J usage is TRBJ1-1; tentatively, D is TRBD1 (5 bases). The germline gives CDR1 MNHEY, CDR2 SMNVEV (reference sequence). The CDR3 has 18 residues. Deletions cut 0 bases from V and 1 base from J, with 18 bases between. CDR3: CASSLSPRATDGNTEAFF. CDR3 sequence (DNA): TGTGCCAGCAGTTTATCGCCCAGGGCCACGGATGGGAACACTGAAGCTTTCTTT.

This clone was counted only a few times. The chain carries TRBV7-6 and TRBJ1-1, with D hard to call. CDR1 and CDR2 (germline): SGHVS, FNYEAQ. V gave up 5 bases and J gave up 11 bases, with 9 bases separating them. The CDR3 is 10 amino acids. The CDR3 reads CASSPSWAFF. The CDR3 DNA is TGTGCCAGCAGCCCGAGCTGGGCTTTCTTT.

The rearrangement uses TRBV11-3 and TRBJ2-5; D perhaps matches TRBD1 (7 bases). Germline V lookup: CDR1 SGHNT, CDR2 YENEEA. There are 15 residues in the CDR3. V lost 5 bases to trimming and J lost 2 bases, with 15 bases between them. The CDR3 here is CASSQGEVTQETQYF. CDR3 DNA: TGTGCCAGCAGCCAGGGGGAGGTAACACAAGAGACCCAGTACTTC. The full variable domain, in which reference TRBV11-3 and TRBJ2-5 provide the parts outside the CDR3, is EAGVVQSPRYKIIEKKQPVAFWCNPISGHNTLYWYLQNLGQGPELLIRYENEEAVDDSQLPKDRFSAERLKGVDSTLKIQPAELGDSAVYLCASSQGEVTQETQYFGPGTRLLVL.

The chain employs TRBV19 and TRBJ2-7; 7 bases are shared with TRBD2. CDR3 size: 14 residues. The trim removed 1 base at V and 4 bases at J, leaving 4 bases unmatched. Germline V gives CDR1 LNHDA, CDR2 SQIVND (reference sequence). CDR3 in DNA: TGTGCCAGTAGTATAGCGACTAGCCGATACGAGCAGTACTTC. It codes for CASSIATSRYEQYF.

The chain recombines TRBV5-1 with TRBJ2-3, with TRBD2 matching 9 bases. With 1 base clipped from V and 4 bases from J, the junction kept 7 bases outside the gene matches. This CDR3 has 16 amino acids. Germline V gene lookup returns CDR1 SGHRS and CDR2 YFSETQ. The CDR3: CASSLRGGAFADTQYF. The CDR3 DNA reads TGCGCCAGCAGCTTGCGCGGGGGGGCTTTCGCAGATACGCAGTATTTT.

As concerns this clone: Sequence at one end of the junction differs from germline and may be a read error. The rearrangement uses TRBV30 and TRBJ2-3; D may be TRBD1 or TRBD2 (7 bases each). This CDR3 contains 11 residues. Germline V gene sequence: CDR1 GTSNPN, CDR2 SVGIG (reference sequence). CDR3: CAGRGRDTQYF. CDR3 DNA: TGTGCCGGGAGGGGGCGGGATACGCAGTATTTT.

This clone was found once. Germline and junction disagree at one end, which may indicate a read error. The genes are TRBV28 and TRBJ1-1; 7 bases are shared with TRBD1. The CDR3 has 14 residues. Looked up from germline, CDR1 is MDHEN and CDR2 is SYDVKM. In DNA, the CDR3 is TGTGCCAGCAGATTATCCGGGACAGCCCCTGAAGCTTTCTTT. It yields the protein CASRLSGTAPEAFF.

The chain carries TRBV11-1 and TRBJ1-2, with D perhaps TRBD1 (5 bases). Germline V gives CDR1 SGHAT, CDR2 FQDESV (reference sequence). The CDR3 runs to 15 residues. Trimming cost V 4 bases and J 8 bases, with 20 bases left between them. In DNA, the CDR3 is TGTGCCAGCAGCTCCCCCAGGGCGGTGGACAACGGCTACACCTTC. Amino acid sequence: CASSSPRAVDNGYTF.

The chain couples TRBV30 to TRBJ1-1; a possible D gene is TRBD1 (5 bases). Germline CDR1 reads GTSNPN; CDR2 reads SVGIG (reference sequence). With 3 bases removed from V and 3 bases from J, the gap between germline ends came to 17 bases. This CDR3 spans 15 amino acids. The CDR3 sequence is CAWSLGLSGDTEAFF. Written as DNA, the CDR3 is TGTGCCTGGAGCTTGGGACTTTCGGGGGACACTGAAGCTTTCTTT.

The chain recombines TRBV4-3 with TRBJ2-1, with TRBD1 matching over 8 bases. J lost 4 bases, V lost 4 bases, and 15 bases had no gene match. Germline-derived CDR1 and CDR2 are LGHNA and YSLEER. There are 18 residues in the CDR3. This CDR3 is CASSRHYGTGGNYNEQFF. For the CDR3, the DNA is TGCGCCAGCAGCCGGCACTATGGGACAGGTGGGAATTACAATGAGCAGTTCTTC.

The chain combines TRBV10-3 with TRBJ2-5; D gene uncertain. The CDR3 has 13 amino acids. Trimming removed 3 bases at V and 3 bases at J, with 8 bases between. Per germline, CDR1 ENHRY and CDR2 SYGVKD. CDR3 amino acids: CAISESEEETQYF. CDR3 in DNA: TGTGCCATCAGTGAAAGCGAGGAAGAGACCCAGTACTTC.

The table lists this clone with many counts. The chain links TRBV6-1 to TRBJ2-1; maybe TRBD2 (5 bases). With 4 bases removed from V and 0 bases from J, the gap between germline ends came to 13 bases. The CDR3 spans 16 residues. Germline V gene data show CDR1 as MNHNS and CDR2 as SASEGT. The CDR3 coding sequence is TGTGCCAGCAGTGCTCGACTGGGGAGCTCCTACAATGAGCAGTTCTTC. It yields the protein CASSARLGSSYNEQFF.

This sequence joins TRBV27 and TRBJ2-5, with TRBD1 matching 9 bases. Trimming cost V 2 bases and J 4 bases; bases outside gene matches: 8. CDR1 MNHEY and CDR2 SMNVEV come from the germline V gene (reference sequence). This CDR3 has 16 amino acids. The CDR3 sequence: CASSLHRTGEGETQYF. CDR3 in DNA: TGTGCCAGCAGTTTACATAGGACAGGGGAGGGAGAGACCCAGTACTTC.

The chain carries TRBV27 and TRBJ1-2; 7 bases align to TRBD1. There are 12 residues in the CDR3. J was trimmed by 8 bases and V by 8 bases; bases with no gene match: 8. Germline-derived CDR1 and CDR2 are MNHEY and SMNVEV (reference sequence). CDR3: CASYNQGDGYTF. CDR3 nucleotide sequence: TGTGCCAGCTATAACCAGGGGGACGGCTACACCTTC.

The V and J genes are TRBV2 and TRBJ1-2; no clear D. V was clipped by 2 bases and J by 6 bases, with 7 bases between them. The CDR3 is 12 residues long. CDR1 SNHLY and CDR2 FYNNEI come from the germline V gene. The CDR3 reads CASSETADGYTF. CDR3 in DNA: TGTGCCAGCAGTGAAACTGCCGATGGCTACACCTTC.

The gene calls are TRBV27 and TRBJ2-3; 12 bases are shared with TRBD2. Germline assignment: CDR1 MNHEY and CDR2 SMNVEV (reference sequence). The V gene end was trimmed by 4 bases and the J gene end by 4 bases; junction bases not matched to a gene: 6. This CDR3 region has 16 residues. CDR3 in DNA: TGTGCCAGCAGTTGGGGGCTAGCGGGGGGGCCAGATACGCAGTATTTT. It codes for CASSWGLAGGPDTQYF.

The V gene is TRBV28, the J gene TRBJ2-6; D might be TRBD2 (5 bases). CDR1 and CDR2 from the germline V gene are MDHEN and SYDVKM. The CDR3 runs 19 residues. V was cut by 0 bases and J by 1 base, with 16 bases left in between. The CDR3 loop is CASSLWGRLLPSGANVLTF. The DNA of the CDR3 is TGTGCCAGCAGTTTATGGGGGAGACTCCTACCGTCTGGGGCCAACGTCCTGACTTTC.